This T cell receptor beta chain was observed in a study of CD8+CD57+ T cells in acquired aplastic anemia. Before being chosen for sequencing, patients had shown CD8+CD57+ cell expansion by flow cytometry. Genomic DNA, the template, was used for profiling of the TCR beta VDJ and CDR3. TCRdb re-derived calls from the reads in MiXCR, one entry per CDR3 protein. The sample carries under 200,000 distinct CDR3 sequences, approximately 52% recorded once. This CDR3 contains 17 residues. V lost 5 bases, J lost 8 bases, and 9 bases stayed unmatched. The receptor was isolated from a human donor with aplastic anemia. The V call is TRBV12-3 or TRBV12-4, the J call TRBJ2-1; 16 bases fit TRBD2. The sample consisted of sorted CD4+, CD8+, or CD8+CD57+ T cells (not recorded which) from PBMCs. In DNA form, the CDR3 reads TGTGCCAGCAGTCCCCCGGGACTAGCGGGGGGGCTCTATGAGCAGTTCTTC. It is translated as CASSPPGLAGGLYEQFF.